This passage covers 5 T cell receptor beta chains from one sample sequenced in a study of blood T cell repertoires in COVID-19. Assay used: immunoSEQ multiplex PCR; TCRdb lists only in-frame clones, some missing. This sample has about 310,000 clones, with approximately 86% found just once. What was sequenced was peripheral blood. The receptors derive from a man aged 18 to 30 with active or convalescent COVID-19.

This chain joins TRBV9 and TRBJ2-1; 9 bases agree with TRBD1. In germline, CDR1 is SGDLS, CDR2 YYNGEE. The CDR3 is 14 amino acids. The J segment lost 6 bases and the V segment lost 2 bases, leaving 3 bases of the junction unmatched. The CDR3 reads CASSVGQGVNEQFF. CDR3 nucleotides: TGTGCCAGCAGCGTGGGACAGGGTGTCAATGAGCAGTTCTTC.

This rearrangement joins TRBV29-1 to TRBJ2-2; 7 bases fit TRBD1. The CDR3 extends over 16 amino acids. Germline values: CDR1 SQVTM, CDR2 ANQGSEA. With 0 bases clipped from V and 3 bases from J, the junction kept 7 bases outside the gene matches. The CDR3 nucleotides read TGCAGCGTTGAAGAGCCTACAGGGGCGTACACCGGGGAGCTGTTTTTT. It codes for CSVEEPTGAYTGELFF.

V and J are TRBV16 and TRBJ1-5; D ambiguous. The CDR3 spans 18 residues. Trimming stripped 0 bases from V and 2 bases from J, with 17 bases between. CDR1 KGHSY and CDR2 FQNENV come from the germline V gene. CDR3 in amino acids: CASSQSSGRSMGNQPQHF. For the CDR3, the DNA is TGTGCCAGCAGCCAATCAAGCGGCAGGAGTATGGGCAATCAGCCCCAGCATTTT.

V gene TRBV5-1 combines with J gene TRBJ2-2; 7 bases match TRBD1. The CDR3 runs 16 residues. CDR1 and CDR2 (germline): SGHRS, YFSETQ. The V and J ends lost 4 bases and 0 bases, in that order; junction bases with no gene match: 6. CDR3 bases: TGCGCCAGCAGCCCATGGACAGGAACGAACACCGGGGAGCTGTTTTTT. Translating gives CASSPWTGTNTGELFF.

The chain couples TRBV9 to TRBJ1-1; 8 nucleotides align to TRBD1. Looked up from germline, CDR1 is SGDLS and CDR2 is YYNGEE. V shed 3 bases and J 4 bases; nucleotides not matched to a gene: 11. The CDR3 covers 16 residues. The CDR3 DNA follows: TGTGCCAGCAGCGCCCAAAGGACAGGGATGGGCACTGAAGCTTTCTTT. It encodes CASSAQRTGMGTEAFF.